The 26 T cell receptor beta chains below were found in one sample sequenced in a study of blood T cell repertoires in COVID-19. Sequencing used immunoSEQ multiplex PCR; TCRdb keeps in-frame clones, though not all of them. The sample has about 58,000 clones; around 90% are singletons. The specimen was peripheral blood. All receptors come from a man aged 55 to 69 with active COVID-19.

The genes are TRBV9 and TRBJ2-3; the match to TRBD2 covers 14 bases. Trimming took 2 bases from V and 6 from J; bases not matched to a gene: 5. Germline CDR1 SGDLS, CDR2 YYNGEE. The CDR3 is made up of 16 amino acids. The CDR3 sequence is CASSVGLAGGSDTQYF. The CDR3 bases are TGTGCCAGCAGCGTCGGACTAGCGGGAGGATCCGATACGCAGTATTTT.

The chain employs TRBV6-5 and TRBJ2-1; possibly TRBD1 for D (6 bases). CDR1 is MNHEY and CDR2 is SVGAGI in the germline V gene. This CDR3 has 14 residues. Trimming stripped 6 bases from V and 4 bases from J, with 13 bases between. CDR3: CASRVGQIYNEQFF. CDR3 sequence (DNA): TGTGCCAGCAGAGTCGGACAGATATACAATGAGCAGTTCTTC.

The chain joins TRBV6-5 to TRBJ1-6, with D tentatively TRBD1 (6 bases). V gave up 7 bases and J gave up 4 bases, with 8 bases separating them. CDR3 length: 13 amino acids. Looked up from germline, CDR1 is MNHEY and CDR2 is SVGAGI. The DNA of the CDR3 is TGTGCCAGCAAGGACAGTTATAATTCACCCCTCCACTTT. This translates into CASKDSYNSPLHF.

About this clone: One end of the junction does not line up with germline, which may come from a read error. CDR3 amino acids: CASRVRTEALF. CDR3 in DNA: TGTGCCAGCAGAGTTAGGACAGAGGCCCTATTT. The rearrangement links TRBV6-6 to TRBJ1-1, with a weak D call TRBD1 (6 bases). The CDR3 spans 11 residues. The germline gives CDR1 MNHNY, CDR2 SVGAGI (reference sequence).

This clone has a single count. The chain joins TRBV6-5 to TRBJ1-6; 7 bases are a match to TRBD1. The CDR3 has 15 amino acids. J was trimmed by 10 bases and V by 0 bases; bases with no gene match: 6. Germline V gene sequence: CDR1 MNHEY, CDR2 SVGAGI. CDR3 coding DNA: TGTGCCAGCAGTTACTCGAAAGGGGGCGGCTCACCCCTCCACTTT. This sequence encodes CASSYSKGGGSPLHF.

V is TRBV7-3 and J is TRBJ1-2; D unresolved. V dropped 5 bases and J dropped 7 bases, with 14 bases sitting between them. The CDR3 contains 13 residues. Germline V gives CDR1 SGHTA, CDR2 FQGTGA. The CDR3 DNA sequence: TGTGCCAGCAGCCGAGGACTGGGTCTTGGCTACACCTTC. This encodes CASSRGLGLGYTF. The whole variable domain, remainder taken from reference TRBV7-3 and TRBJ1-2, is GAGVSQTPSNKVTEKGKYVELRCDPISGHTALYWYRQSLGQGPEFLIYFQGTGAADDSGLPNDRFFAVRPEGSVSTLKIQRTERGDSAVYLCASSRGLGLGYTFGSGTRLTVV.

The genes are TRBV7-9 and TRBJ2-5; 10 nucleotides align to TRBD1. CDR3 length: 17 amino acids. V was pared by 0 bases and J by 6 bases, with 10 bases of the junction left unmatched. Germline values: CDR1 SEHNR, CDR2 FQNEAQ (reference sequence). CDR3 sequence (DNA): TGTGCCAGCAGCTTAGCGACGGAGACAGGGGGCGGAAAGACCCAGTACTTC. It encodes CASSLATETGGGKTQYF.

This chain links TRBV4-3 with TRBJ2-1; 9 bases agree with TRBD2. CDR1 and CDR2 (germline): LGHNA, YSLEER. The CDR3 runs 15 residues. Germline trimming cut 3 bases from V and 4 bases from J; bases unmatched to any gene: 4. The CDR3 DNA reads TGCGCCAGCAGCCATAGCGGGAGCGAGTACAATGAGCAGTTCTTC. It encodes CASSHSGSEYNEQFF.

V usage is TRBV12-3 or TRBV12-4 and J usage is TRBJ2-1, with D tentatively TRBD1 (5 bases). The CDR3 runs 13 residues. Between the trimmed V and J ends, which lost 3 bases and 10 bases, there was a span of 13 bases. The CDR3 sequence: CASSLVGKGEQFF. The CDR3 DNA reads as TGTGCCAGCAGTTTGGTGGGGAAGGGGGAGCAGTTCTTC.

This chain links TRBV13 with TRBJ1-1; 7 bases are a match to TRBD1. V gave up 7 bases and J gave up 0 bases; unmatched junction bases: 5. Per germline, CDR1 PRHDT and CDR2 FYEKMQ (reference sequence). The CDR3 runs 14 residues. The CDR3 region is CASTKGAVNTEAFF. The CDR3 nucleotides read TGTGCCAGCACTAAGGGGGCAGTGAACACTGAAGCTTTCTTT.

This chain uses TRBV19 with TRBJ2-3; D may be TRBD2 (5 bases). Germline CDR1 reads LNHDA; CDR2 reads SQIVND (reference sequence). The V and J ends lost 7 bases and 0 bases respectively, with 11 bases between them. The CDR3 sequence is 14 residues long. The CDR3: CASTRGASTDTQYF. CDR3 in DNA: TGTGCCAGTACCCGGGGTGCTAGCACAGATACGCAGTATTTT.

This chain uses TRBV12-3 or TRBV12-4 with TRBJ2-7, with 7 bases aligning to TRBD1. V shed 6 bases and J 7 bases; nucleotides not matched to a gene: 9. There are 13 residues in the CDR3. CDR3 sequence reads: CASSSRPGGEQYF. The DNA of the CDR3 is TGTGCCAGCAGCTCAAGGCCAGGGGGAGAGCAGTACTTC.

This clone showed up just once. The rearrangement uses TRBV7-2 and TRBJ1-2; maybe TRBD1 (5 bases). Per the germline V gene, CDR1 is SGHTA and CDR2 is FQGNSA. This CDR3 contains 15 residues. Trimming pared 1 base from V and 5 bases from J, leaving 14 bases between. The CDR3 sequence is CASSLGSDSWYGYTF. The CDR3, as DNA: TGTGCCAGCAGCTTAGGAAGCGACAGTTGGTATGGCTACACCTTC. The full variable domain, completed using reference TRBV7-2 and TRBJ1-2, is GAGVSQSPSNKVTEKGKDVELRCDPISGHTALYWYRQSLGQGLEFLIYFQGNSAPDKSGLPSDRFSAERTGGSVSTLTIQRTQQEDSAVYLCASSLGSDSWYGYTFGSGTRLTVV.

The CDR3 bases are TGTGCCAGCAGCGGCGGGGGCGGGGAGAGGTACGAGCAGTACTTC. Amino acids: CASSGGGGERYEQYF. The genes are TRBV9 and TRBJ2-7, with a possible D match to TRBD2 (7 bases). The CDR3 spans 15 residues. Germline V gives CDR1 SGDLS, CDR2 YYNGEE. Deletions cut 3 bases from V and 4 bases from J, with 17 bases between.

The gene calls are TRBV5-1 and TRBJ2-2; a weak D match, TRBD1 (5 bases). V was trimmed by 0 bases and J by 6 bases, leaving 15 bases between them. The CDR3 is 16 residues long. Germline V lookup: CDR1 SGHRS, CDR2 YFSETQ. CDR3 in DNA: TGCGCCAGCAGCTTGGGGGCGGACACGGACGCCGGGGAGCTGTTTTTT. It translates to CASSLGADTDAGELFF.

This clone was seen once. The chain joins TRBV7-9 to TRBJ2-1; TRBD2 matches 11 bases. Trimming took 3 bases from V and 3 from J; bases not matched to a gene: 4. Germline V gene data show CDR1 as SEHNR and CDR2 as FQNEAQ (reference sequence). The CDR3 is 16 amino acids. In DNA form, the CDR3 reads TGTGCCAGCAGCTTTTTCGGGACTAGCGGCTACAATGAGCAGTTCTTC. Encoded protein: CASSFFGTSGYNEQFF.

The chain carries TRBV11-2 and TRBJ2-7; 10 nucleotides agree with TRBD2. The CDR3 extends over 16 amino acids. Unmatched junction bases numbered 7, after V lost 5 bases and J lost 0 bases. Germline V gives CDR1 SGHAT, CDR2 FQNNGV. In DNA form, the CDR3 reads TGTGCCAGCAGCCCGATGACTAGCGGGCTCTCCTACGAGCAGTACTTC. Translating it yields CASSPMTSGLSYEQYF.

The genes are TRBV7-8 and TRBJ1-5, with TRBD1 matching over 8 bases. Germline CDR1 SGHVS, CDR2 FQNEAQ. After removal of 5 bases from V and 2 bases from J, the junction contained 20 bases not matched to a gene. This CDR3 has 20 amino acids. This CDR3 is CASSNPGQGIIGDGNQPQHF. The CDR3 DNA reads TGTGCCAGCAGCAATCCCGGACAGGGAATTATAGGGGACGGCAATCAGCCCCAGCATTTT.

This clone was recorded once. The chain employs TRBV19 and TRBJ2-1; possibly TRBD2 for D (6 bases). The germline V gene encodes CDR1 LNHDA and CDR2 SQIVND (reference sequence). This CDR3 has 12 amino acids. V shed 6 bases and J shed 8 bases, with 11 bases lying between them. CDR3 in amino acids: CASSQGGDEQFF. The CDR3 DNA reads as TGTGCCAGTAGCCAGGGAGGAGATGAGCAGTTCTTC.

The chain is built from TRBV29-1 and TRBJ2-7, with TRBD1 as a possible D gene (6 bases). V lost 4 bases and J 3 bases, leaving 13 bases between the germline ends. This CDR3 comprises 13 residues. Germline V CDR1 and CDR2: SQVTM, ANQGSEA. Here the CDR3 DNA reads TGCAGCGTTGGTGGGGGCAGGGGCTACGAGCAGTACTTC. Amino acids: CSVGGGRGYEQYF.

CDR3 bases: TGTGCCAGCTCACCGAGGCGGGGCGGCTCGAACACTGAAGCTTTCTTT. This gives the protein CASSPRRGGSNTEAFF. The chain couples TRBV18 to TRBJ1-1; the D gene is possibly TRBD1 (5 bases). Looked up from germline, CDR1 is KGHSH and CDR2 is LQKENI. V was pared by 3 bases and J by 1 base, with 15 bases between. This CDR3 is built from 16 residues.

The chain joins TRBV9 to TRBJ2-5; 8 bases align to TRBD2. J lost 7 bases, V lost 0 bases, and 8 bases had no gene match. This CDR3 region has 15 residues. Germline values: CDR1 SGDLS, CDR2 YYNGEE. CDR3 DNA sequence: TGTGCCAGCAGCGTAGGCGGGGGGTCACATACGACCCAGTACTTC. As protein: CASSVGGGSHTTQYF.

J is TRBJ2-7 and V is TRBV5-4; the match to TRBD2 covers 8 bases. The germline CDR1 and CDR2 sequences are SGHNT and YYREEE (reference sequence). V gave up 3 bases and J gave up 7 bases; unmatched junction bases: 15. The CDR3 runs 16 residues. CDR3 loop: CASSSGGGGGTSEQYF. The CDR3 nucleotides read TGTGCCAGCAGCTCCGGGGGAGGCGGGGGGACGTCTGAGCAGTACTTC.

The CDR3 nucleotides are TGTGCCAGCAGCCAATGGTCGGGAGGGAATCAGCCCCAGCATTTT. It specifies CASSQWSGGNQPQHF. The chain combines TRBV7-2 with TRBJ1-5; D ambiguous. Trimming removed 5 bases at V and 4 bases at J, with 15 bases between. The CDR3 spans 15 residues. CDR1 is SGHTA and CDR2 is FQGNSA in the germline V gene. The variable domain in full, completed from reference TRBV7-2 and TRBJ1-5, reads GAGVSQSPSNKVTEKGKDVELRCDPISGHTALYWYRQSLGQGLEFLIYFQGNSAPDKSGLPSDRFSAERTGGSVSTLTIQRTQQEDSAVYLCASSQWSGGNQPQHFGDGTRLSIL.

This clone was detected a few times. The chain is built from TRBV28 and TRBJ1-6; tentative D call: TRBD1 (5 bases). The CDR3 totals 15 residues. The germline V gene encodes CDR1 MDHEN and CDR2 SYDVKM. V gave up 5 bases and J gave up 7 bases, with 15 bases separating them. Here the CDR3 reads CASSPADRANSPLHF. CDR3 nucleotide sequence: TGTGCCAGCAGTCCGGCCGACAGAGCGAATTCACCCCTCCACTTT. The full variable domain, rest sourced from reference TRBV28 and TRBJ1-6, is DVKVTQSSRYLVKRTGEKVFLECVQDMDHENMFWYRQDPGLGLRLIYFSYDVKMKEKGDIPEGYSVSREKKERFSLILESASTNQTSMYLCASSPADRANSPLHFGNGTRLTVT.

The chain employs TRBV10-3 and TRBJ1-1; D ambiguous. V dropped 7 bases and J dropped 1 base, with 4 bases sitting between them. The CDR3 runs 11 residues. Germline V gives CDR1 ENHRY, CDR2 SYGVKD. This CDR3 reads CAIKANTEAFF. The DNA of the CDR3 is TGTGCCATCAAAGCGAACACTGAAGCTTTCTTT.